The next 16 T cell receptor beta chains were all read from a single sample in a study of read filtering for tumor transcriptome and immune sequencing. This library used around 0.4 ug RNA and molecular barcoded adaptors spanning alpha/delta and beta/gamma chains. MiXCR was run by TCRdb on the reads, yielding one entry per CDR3 protein. The repertoire holds roughly 130,000 distinct CDR3 sequences, 10% to 15% seen once, with approximately 9.9% in the top ten. Source material: a population of CD138-negative cells sorted from bone marrow. The receptors come from a donor at least 40 years old with multiple myeloma.

This clonotype was counted many times. J is TRBJ1-4 and V is TRBV20-1, with 7 bases aligning to TRBD1. Trimming at V came to 5 bases and at J to 6 bases, leaving 12 bases not matched to a gene. CDR3 length: 15 residues. CDR1 and CDR2 from the germline V gene are DFQATT and SNEGSKA (reference sequence). As DNA, the CDR3 is TGCAGTGCTTCCCCAGCCGGGACAGAGGATGAAAAACTGTTTTTT. As protein: CSASPAGTEDEKLFF.

In its sample, this clonotype was seen many times. This rearrangement joins TRBV20-1 to TRBJ1-4, with a tentative D call TRBD1 (6 bases). The CDR3 runs to 15 residues. Between the trimmed V and J ends, which lost 2 bases and 2 bases, there was a span of 12 bases. The V gene's germline CDR1 is DFQATT and CDR2 SNEGSKA (reference sequence). DNA of the CDR3: TGCAGTGCTAGAATAGGGGGATGGACTAATGAAAAACTGTTTTTT. Its protein product is CSARIGGWTNEKLFF.

Many counts were recorded for this clonotype. The chain links TRBV29-1 to TRBJ2-2; 8 nucleotides agree with TRBD2. The V gene's germline CDR1 is SQVTM and CDR2 ANQGSEA. This CDR3 is 14 amino acids long. J gave up 0 bases and V 6 bases, and 3 bases lay outside the gene matches. For the CDR3, the DNA is TGCAGCGTAGCTAGCGGGTCGAACACCGGGGAGCTGTTTTTT. Translation: CSVASGSNTGELFF.

This clonotype was seen many times. The chain couples TRBV5-1 to TRBJ2-1, with D possibly being TRBD1 or TRBD2 (5 bases each). Trimming stripped 0 bases from V and 7 bases from J, with 14 bases between. Germline CDR1 SGHRS, CDR2 YFSETQ. The length of the CDR3 is 15 residues. CDR3 in amino acids: CASSLEQGARNEQFF. The DNA of the CDR3 is TGCGCCAGCAGCTTGGAGCAGGGAGCCCGAAATGAGCAGTTCTTC.

This clonotype was detected ten times or more. V and J are TRBV15 and TRBJ2-1; TRBD1 matches 8 bases. The germline gives CDR1 LNHNV, CDR2 YYDKDF (reference sequence). The CDR3 totals 17 residues. V was pared by 1 base and J by 10 bases, with 15 bases of the junction left unmatched. The CDR3 DNA follows: TGTGCCACCAGCAGAGTGGGGACAGGAATCTTCCCGGGAGAGCAGTTCTTC. Translated, it gives CATSRVGTGIFPGEQFF.

In this sample, this clonotype turned up many times. The chain uses TRBV4-2 and TRBJ2-2; 8 bases map to TRBD2. Germline-derived CDR1 and CDR2 are LGHNA and YNFKEQ. CDR3 length: 19 residues. V lost 0 bases, J lost 6 bases, and 15 bases stayed unmatched. CDR3 sequence reads: CASSQDLWVTGGPAGELFF. CDR3 nucleotides: TGTGCCAGCAGCCAAGATCTGTGGGTAACGGGGGGGCCCGCCGGGGAGCTGTTTTTT.

At least ten counts were recorded for this clonotype. The J gene is TRBJ2-1, the V gene TRBV29-1; 9 bases agree with TRBD2. After removal of 0 bases from V and 5 bases from J, the junction contained 8 bases not matched to a gene. The CDR3 consists of 16 residues. CDR1 and CDR2 (germline): SQVTM, ANQGSEA. The CDR3 loop reads CSVEDQSGRNDNEQFF. The CDR3 DNA sequence: TGCAGCGTTGAAGATCAGAGCGGGAGGAATGACAATGAGCAGTTCTTC.

This clonotype was detected many times. The chain recombines TRBV20-1 with TRBJ2-3; 11 bases line up with TRBD2. The CDR3 is 15 amino acids. With V trimmed by 3 bases and J by 1 base, 3 bases remained unmatched. The germline CDR1 and CDR2 sequences are DFQATT and SNEGSKA (reference sequence). The CDR3 DNA is TGCAGTGCTAGGGAACTAGCGGGAGGCACAGATACGCAGTATTTT. It codes for CSARELAGGTDTQYF.

This chain links TRBV7-2 with TRBJ1-1, with 12 positions matching TRBD1. The CDR3 is made up of 17 amino acids. CDR1 and CDR2 from the germline V gene are SGHTA and FQGNSA. The ends lost 1 base at V and 5 bases at J; junction bases unmatched: 8. The CDR3 coding sequence is TGTGCCAGCAGCTTAGGGGGGACAGGGGGCGGAACTACTGAAGCTTTCTTT. Translating it yields CASSLGGTGGGTTEAFF. Full variable domain (missing parts from reference TRBV7-2 and TRBJ1-1): GAGVSQSPSNKVTEKGKDVELRCDPISGHTALYWYRQSLGQGLEFLIYFQGNSAPDKSGLPSDRFSAERTGGSVSTLTIQRTQQEDSAVYLCASSLGGTGGGTTEAFFGQGTRLTVV.

This clonotype occurred many times. This chain connects TRBV30 to TRBJ2-1, with D unresolved. Germline CDR1 and CDR2: GTSNPN and SVGIG (reference sequence). The germline V and J ends were trimmed by 3 bases and 2 bases, with 2 bases remaining between them. The CDR3 has 11 residues. The CDR3 reads CAWSTYNEQFF. DNA of the CDR3: TGTGCCTGGAGCACCTACAATGAGCAGTTCTTC.

Notes on this clonotype: Just one base apart from a much larger clone, this may be a read error. The chain couples TRBV29-1 to TRBJ2-1; D gene unclear. The CDR3 runs 13 residues. Germline CDR1 SQVTM, CDR2 ANQGSEA. In DNA, the CDR3 is TGCAGCGTTGAGCGGAGCTCCTACAATGAGCAGTCCTTC. Protein product: CSVERSSYNEQSF.

This clonotype showed up many times. The chain carries TRBV12-3 or TRBV12-4 and TRBJ2-1, with 8 bases that match TRBD1. V dropped 5 bases and J dropped 5; count of bases not matched to a gene: 5. The CDR3 sequence is 14 residues long. The CDR3 DNA reads TGTGCCAGCAGTGACAGGGGAACCGACAATGAGCAGTTCTTC. Translated, it gives CASSDRGTDNEQFF.

As concerns this clonotype: A much more abundant neighbour one base away suggests this may be a read error. CDR3 coding DNA: TGTGCCAGCAGCTTATCCGGGGCGGGCCTTAATGAGCAGTTCTTC. The encoded protein is CASSLSGAGLNEQFF. The chain links TRBV5-5 to TRBJ2-1, with D perhaps assigned TRBD1 or TRBD2 (5 bases each). Germline-derived CDR1 and CDR2 are SGHKS and YYEKEE (reference sequence). The CDR3 has 15 residues. Trimming took off 2 bases at V and 7 bases at J, with 16 bases between the two ends.

CDR3 in DNA: TGCGCCAGCAGCCAAGTACTGGACAATCAGCCCCAGCATTTT. It specifies CASSQVLDNQPQHF. The V and J genes are TRBV4-1 and TRBJ1-5, with D unresolved. The CDR3 has 14 residues. Trimming stripped 1 base from V and 3 bases from J, with 7 bases between. Germline values: CDR1 MGHRA, CDR2 YSYEKL.

This clonotype was recorded at least ten times. The chain employs TRBV29-1 and TRBJ2-1; TRBD2 agrees at 15 bases. In germline, CDR1 is SQVTM, CDR2 ANQGSEA. This CDR3 is built from 18 residues. The J segment lost 0 bases and the V segment lost 4 bases, leaving 7 bases of the junction unmatched. The DNA of the CDR3 is TGCAGCGTTGCAAGCGGACTAGCGGGAGGGGACTCCTACAATGAGCAGTTCTTC. Its translation: CSVASGLAGGDSYNEQFF.

This clonotype came up many times. The chain joins TRBV7-3 to TRBJ2-2; 9 nucleotides agree with TRBD1. Germline loops: CDR1 SGHTA, CDR2 FQGTGA. CDR3 length equals 17 residues. Germline trimming cut 5 bases from V and 6 bases from J; bases unmatched to any gene: 13. CDR3 bases: TGTGCCAGCAGCGCGAATCCGCCGGGACAGGGTTCCGGGGAGCTGTTTTTT. Its protein product is CASSANPPGQGSGELFF.